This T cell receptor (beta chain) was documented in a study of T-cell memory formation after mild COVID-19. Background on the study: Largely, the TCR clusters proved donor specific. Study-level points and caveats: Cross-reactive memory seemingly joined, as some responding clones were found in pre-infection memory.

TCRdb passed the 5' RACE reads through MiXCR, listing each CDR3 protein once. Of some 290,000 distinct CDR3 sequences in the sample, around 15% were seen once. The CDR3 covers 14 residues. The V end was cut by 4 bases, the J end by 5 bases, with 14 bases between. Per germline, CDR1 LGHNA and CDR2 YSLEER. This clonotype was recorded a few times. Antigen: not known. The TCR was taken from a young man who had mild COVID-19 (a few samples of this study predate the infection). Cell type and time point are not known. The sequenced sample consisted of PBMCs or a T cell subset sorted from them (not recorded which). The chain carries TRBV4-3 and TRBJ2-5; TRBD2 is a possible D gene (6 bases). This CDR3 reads CASSRDGGLETQYF. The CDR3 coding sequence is TGCGCCAGCAGCCGAGATGGAGGGCTGGAGACCCAGTACTTC.